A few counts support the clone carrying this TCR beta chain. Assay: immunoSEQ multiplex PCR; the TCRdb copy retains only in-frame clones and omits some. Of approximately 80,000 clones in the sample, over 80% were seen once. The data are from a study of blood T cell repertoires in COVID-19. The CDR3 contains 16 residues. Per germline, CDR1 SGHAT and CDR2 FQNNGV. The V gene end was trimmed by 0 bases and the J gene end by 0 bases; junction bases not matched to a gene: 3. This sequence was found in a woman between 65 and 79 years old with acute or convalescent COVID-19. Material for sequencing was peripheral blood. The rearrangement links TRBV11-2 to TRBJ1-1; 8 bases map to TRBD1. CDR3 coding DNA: TGTGCCAGCAGCTTAGAAGGGACAGGATTGAACACTGAAGCTTTCTTT. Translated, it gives CASSLEGTGLNTEAFF.